This T cell receptor beta chain was identified during a study of T-cell reconstitution after alpha-beta-depleted transplantation in children. Study results and caveats: For some patients, TCRbeta diversity was high at day 60 because of recipient T cells and thymic progenitors that survived.

The V gene's germline CDR1 is SGHTA and CDR2 FQGNSA. The V gene lost 5 bases and the J gene lost 9 bases, with 19 bases spanning the gap. The CDR3 sequence is 15 residues long. Preparation of the TCRbeta library involved a method that used unique molecular identifiers. One entry per CDR3 protein, called by TCRdb with MiXCR from the PCR reads. The table records about 490,000 distinct CDR3 sequences, about 10% of them present only once. This clonotype appeared many times. Its antigen is undetermined. Sample: PBMCs, taken before TCRalphabeta/CD19-depleted stem cell transplant. The rearrangement uses TRBV7-2 and TRBJ2-2; D gene uncertain. This receptor was obtained from a child aged 2-15 years with inherited bone marrow failure, due to receive a stem cell transplant. This CDR3 is CASSLPGFGLRELFF. The CDR3 DNA reads as TGTGCCAGCAGCCTACCCGGTTTTGGGCTACGGGAGCTGTTTTTT.